These 30 T cell receptor beta chains came from one sample sequenced in a study of Tregs in tolerant kidney transplant recipients. This table comes from immunoSEQ multiplex PCR, and its TCRdb copy is limited to in-frame clones, with some not included. The data contain under 100,000 clones, around nine tenths of them singletons. Sequencing used CD8+ T cells from blood. The receptor set was obtained from a human donor in good health.

This chain links TRBV19 with TRBJ1-2; D is perhaps TRBD1 (5 bases). Germline lookup yields CDR1 LNHDA and CDR2 SQIVND (reference sequence). This CDR3 comprises 15 residues. The V end was cut by 0 bases, the J end by 3 bases, with 11 bases between. CDR3 in amino acids: CASSIDHGAYYGYTF. CDR3 in DNA: TGTGCCAGTAGTATAGATCACGGGGCGTACTATGGCTACACCTTC. The full variable domain, its missing parts supplied by reference TRBV19 and TRBJ1-2, is DGGITQSPKYLFRKEGQNVTLSCEQNLNHDAMYWYRQDPGQGLRLIYYSQIVNDFQKGDIAEGYSVSREKKESFPLTVTSAQKNPTAFYLCASSIDHGAYYGYTFGSGTRLTVV.

This sequence joins TRBV10-2 and TRBJ2-1; 8 bases agree with TRBD2. V trimming: 8 bases; J trimming: 2 bases; junction bases outside the gene matches: 2. Germline V gene data show CDR1 as WSHSY and CDR2 as SAAADI. This CDR3 region has 13 residues. CDR3 sequence reads: CASSGGAYNEQFF. The CDR3 coding sequence is TGCGCCAGCTCCGGGGGGGCCTACAATGAGCAGTTCTTC.

The chain is built from TRBV19 and TRBJ2-2; D not resolved. Germline V gene sequence: CDR1 LNHDA, CDR2 SQIVND (reference sequence). Trimming removed 3 bases from V and 5 bases from J, with 10 bases in between. The CDR3 is 14 amino acids. The CDR3 region is CASSMHSSTGELFF. The CDR3 DNA reads TGTGCCAGTAGTATGCACAGCTCTACCGGGGAGCTGTTTTTT.

This clone was observed a single time. The chain recombines TRBV4-2 with TRBJ1-5; D not certain. Germline V CDR1 and CDR2: LGHNA, YNFKEQ. The V end was cut by 0 bases, the J end by 10 bases, with 13 bases between. The length of the CDR3 is 14 residues. DNA for the CDR3: TGTGCCAGCAGCCAAGATACAGAGAAAACCCCCCAGCATTTT. Its translation: CASSQDTEKTPQHF.

This clone was observed a single time. CDR3 in DNA: TGTGCCAGCAGTTACTCGATAGGCGGGTACACTGAAGCTTTCTTT. Translating gives CASSYSIGGYTEAFF. The chain joins TRBV6-5 to TRBJ1-1, with D hard to call. There are 15 residues in the CDR3. Trimming pared 0 bases from V and 3 bases from J, leaving 11 bases between. The germline gives CDR1 MNHEY, CDR2 SVGAGI.

The chain carries TRBV25-1 and TRBJ1-2; D is uncertain. V lost 9 bases to trimming and J lost 0 bases, with 11 bases between them. CDR1 is MGHDK, CDR2 SYGVNS, per germline. The CDR3 loop spans 13 amino acids. The CDR3 is CASSRESNYGYTF. The CDR3 DNA reads TGTGCCAGTTCGAGGGAATCTAACTATGGCTACACCTTC.

The CDR3 DNA is TGTGCCAGCAGTTATGTTGGCATCGCTGACTACGAGCAGTACTTC. Translation gives CASSYVGIADYEQYF. The chain employs TRBV6-5 and TRBJ2-7; D unclear. Germline V gene sequence: CDR1 MNHEY, CDR2 SVGAGI. The CDR3 is 15 residues long. Trimming cost V 3 bases and J 3 bases, with 15 bases left between them.

The DNA for the CDR3 is TGTGCCAGCAGCTTAGAGGGGGTTGGGTACGAGCAGTACTTC. It specifies CASSLEGVGYEQYF. V usage is TRBV13 and J usage is TRBJ2-5; TRBD1 is a possible D gene (6 bases). TRBJ2-7 matches the DNA end more closely, so the J call is doubtful. Germline CDR1 is PRHDT and CDR2 is FYEKMQ (reference sequence). The CDR3 is 14 residues long.

V is TRBV6-4 and J is TRBJ1-1, with D possibly being TRBD1 (6 bases). Germline CDR1 reads MRHNA; CDR2 reads SNTAGT. The CDR3 length is 15 residues. Trimming removed 3 bases at V and 4 bases at J, with 15 bases between. The CDR3 loop reads CASSESSGAPTEAFF. The CDR3 region has the DNA TGTGCCAGCAGTGAGAGCTCAGGGGCCCCCACTGAAGCTTTCTTT.

This clone came up once. The rearrangement links TRBV27 to TRBJ2-3; 10 positions match TRBD2. Looked up from germline, CDR1 is MNHEY and CDR2 is SMNVEV (reference sequence). After removal of 6 bases from V and 4 bases from J, the junction contained 10 bases not matched to a gene. This CDR3 has 16 amino acids. The CDR3 here is CASRDIAGGASDTQYF. Here the CDR3 DNA reads TGTGCCAGCAGGGATATAGCGGGGGGAGCGTCAGATACGCAGTATTTT.

The rearrangement uses TRBV10-3 and TRBJ2-3; 11 nucleotides agree with TRBD2. The CDR3 consists of 15 residues. Per germline, CDR1 ENHRY and CDR2 SYGVKD. With 6 bases clipped from V and 2 bases from J, the junction kept 4 bases outside the gene matches. The CDR3, as DNA: TGTGCCATCAGGGGGACTAGCGGCCCCACAGATACGCAGTATTTT. Translating gives CAIRGTSGPTDTQYF.

The table lists this clone with a count of one. The rearrangement joins TRBV25-1 to TRBJ2-1, with D unclear. Germline assignment: CDR1 MGHDK and CDR2 SYGVNS. Between the trimmed V and J ends, which lost 4 bases and 7 bases, there was a span of 11 bases. The CDR3 has 13 amino acids. The CDR3 DNA sequence: TGTGCCAGCAGTGTGAGTAGGATGAATGAGCAGTTCTTC. Translation: CASSVSRMNEQFF.

CDR3 in amino acids: CASSQTLSTDYSNQPQHF. The CDR3 DNA reads as TGTGCCAGCAGCCAGACATTATCGACAGATTATAGCAATCAGCCCCAGCATTTT. V is TRBV4-2 and J is TRBJ1-5; D possibly corresponds to TRBD1 (5 bases). Looked up from germline, CDR1 is LGHNA and CDR2 is YNFKEQ. Trimming removed 3 bases at V and 0 bases at J, with 18 bases between. The CDR3 extends over 18 amino acids.

This clone was seen once. J is TRBJ1-2 and V is TRBV27; no clear D gene. Trimming took off 2 bases at V and 7 bases at J, with 17 bases between the two ends. This CDR3 spans 15 amino acids. Germline V gives CDR1 MNHEY, CDR2 SMNVEV (reference sequence). As DNA, the CDR3 is TGTGCCAGCAGTTTAGCCCGGGCAGCCTCGGGTGGCTACACCTTC. As protein: CASSLARAASGGYTF.

This clone is a singleton in its sample. One end of the junction does not line up with germline, which may come from a read error. The chain uses TRBV29-1 and TRBJ2-3; D gene unclear. Germline V gene data show CDR1 as SQVTM and CDR2 as ANQGSEA. The CDR3 contains 13 residues. DNA of the CDR3: TGCAGCGCTGAAGGGCCTCAGTTCCATACGCAGTATTTT. Its translation: CSAEGPQFHTQYF.

The V gene is TRBV4-1, the J gene TRBJ2-3; D gene ambiguous. Germline values: CDR1 MGHRA, CDR2 YSYEKL. V lost 1 base and J 2 bases, leaving 10 bases between the germline ends. This CDR3 has 15 residues. CDR3 in amino acids: CASSQGMRSTDTQYF. For the CDR3, the DNA is TGCGCCAGCAGCCAAGGGATGAGGTCCACAGATACGCAGTATTTT.

V is TRBV5-1 and J is TRBJ2-3; possible D gene TRBD1, 6 bases. This CDR3 has 15 amino acids. Trimming shortened V by 3 bases and J by 2 bases, and 13 bases separated the two germline ends. CDR1 is SGHRS, CDR2 YFSETQ, per germline. Here the CDR3 DNA reads TGCGCCAGCAGCTCAGCGCGGACAGTCACAGATACGCAGTATTTT. Translation gives CASSSARTVTDTQYF.

This chain uses TRBV5-1 with TRBJ2-3, with D unclear. The V gene lost 4 bases and the J gene lost 1 base, with 10 bases spanning the gap. This CDR3 is built from 14 residues. Germline assignment: CDR1 SGHRS and CDR2 YFSETQ. CDR3 loop: CASSPVVGTDTQYF. CDR3 sequence (DNA): TGCGCCAGCAGCCCGGTGGTGGGCACAGATACGCAGTATTTT.

This chain joins TRBV7-9 and TRBJ2-1; TRBD2 might be the D (6 bases). CDR3 length: 13 amino acids. Germline CDR1 and CDR2: SEHNR and FQNEAQ (reference sequence). With 4 bases removed from V and 7 bases from J, the gap between germline ends came to 11 bases. DNA of the CDR3: TGTGCCAGCAGCTGGGCTAGCGCGAATGAGCAGTTCTTC. Translated, it gives CASSWASANEQFF. The complete variable domain, with remaining parts taken from reference TRBV7-9 and TRBJ2-1, reads DTGVSQNPRHKITKRGQNVTFRCDPISEHNRLYWYRQTLGQGPEFLTYFQNEAQLEKSRLLSDRFSAERPKGSFSTLEIQRTEQGDSAMYLCASSWASANEQFFGPGTRLTVL.

J is TRBJ2-5 and V is TRBV4-1; 12 bases fit TRBD2. Germline V CDR1 and CDR2: MGHRA, YSYEKL. CDR3 length: 16 residues. With V trimmed by 5 bases and J by 3 bases, 7 bases remained unmatched. Written as DNA, the CDR3 is TGCGCCAGCAGCTACCTGACTAGCGGGGGAAAAGAGACCCAGTACTTC. Amino acid sequence: CASSYLTSGGKETQYF.

This clone was recorded once. The chain employs TRBV5-4 and TRBJ2-7; tentative D call: TRBD2 (6 bases). Germline V gives CDR1 SGHNT, CDR2 YYREEE (reference sequence). The V and J ends lost 0 bases and 2 bases respectively, with 9 bases between them. This CDR3 is 14 amino acids long. CDR3 bases: TGTGCCAGCAGCTTGGGGGACTCTCCCTACGAGCAGTACTTC. It translates to CASSLGDSPYEQYF.

V is TRBV25-1 and J is TRBJ1-1; 9 nucleotides align to TRBD1. This CDR3 comprises 12 residues. V lost 4 bases, J lost 7 bases, and 1 base stayed unmatched. CDR1 is MGHDK, CDR2 SYGVNS, per germline. The CDR3 DNA reads as TGTGCCAGCAGTGGACAGGGGGGTGAAGCTTTCTTT. Protein: CASSGQGGEAFF.

This clone showed up just once. The chain links TRBV10-2 to TRBJ2-3; the D is unclear. The CDR3 length is 13 residues. Trimming left V 6 bases short and J 1 base short, with 8 bases between. Germline V gene data show CDR1 as WSHSY and CDR2 as SAAADI. This CDR3 is CASRGPGTDTQYF. The CDR3 nucleotides are TGCGCCAGCAGAGGACCAGGCACAGATACGCAGTATTTT.

The chain combines TRBV15 with TRBJ2-5, with D tentatively TRBD1 (5 bases). CDR3 length: 17 amino acids. Trimming left V 0 bases short and J 2 bases short, with 16 bases between. Germline loops: CDR1 LNHNV, CDR2 YYDKDF (reference sequence). CDR3 loop: CATSRENPRTNQETQYF. Here the CDR3 DNA reads TGTGCCACCAGCAGAGAAAACCCCCGGACAAATCAAGAGACCCAGTACTTC.

The chain joins TRBV11-2 to TRBJ1-1, with D hard to call. This CDR3 contains 15 residues. Between the trimmed V and J ends, which lost 0 bases and 1 base, there was a span of 9 bases. Germline V gives CDR1 SGHAT, CDR2 FQNNGV. CDR3 loop: CASSLDLAGNTEAFF. The CDR3 DNA is TGTGCCAGCAGCTTAGATCTAGCGGGGAACACTGAAGCTTTCTTT.

The chain employs TRBV5-4 and TRBJ1-2; D may be TRBD1 (6 bases). Trimming cost V 5 bases and J 4 bases, with 12 bases left between them. Germline CDR1 and CDR2: SGHNT and YYREEE (reference sequence). The CDR3 length is 13 residues. CDR3 protein: CASSFDRSYGYTF. The DNA of the CDR3 is TGTGCCAGCAGTTTCGACAGGTCCTATGGCTACACCTTC. Full variable domain (missing parts from reference TRBV5-4 and TRBJ1-2): ETGVTQSPTHLIKTRGQQVTLRCSSQSGHNTVSWYQQALGQGPQFIFQYYREEENGRGNFPPRFSGLQFPNYSSELNVNALELDDSALYLCASSFDRSYGYTFGSGTRLTVV.

V usage is TRBV9 and J usage is TRBJ2-7; unclear D gene. The CDR3 has 14 amino acids. Per germline, CDR1 SGDLS and CDR2 YYNGEE. V lost 0 bases, J lost 0 bases, and 7 bases lay in between. CDR3 sequence (DNA): TGTGCCAGCAGCGTAGCGGTAAGCTCCTACGAGCAGTACTTC. Its translation: CASSVAVSSYEQYF.

The rearrangement joins TRBV15 to TRBJ2-1, with a weak D call TRBD2 (7 bases). V was shortened by 0 bases and J by 7 bases, with 13 bases between the two germline ends. CDR1 LNHNV and CDR2 YYDKDF come from the germline V gene (reference sequence). The CDR3 is 15 residues long. The CDR3 sequence: CATSRERERGNEQFF. CDR3 coding DNA: TGTGCCACCAGCAGAGAGCGGGAGAGGGGGAATGAGCAGTTCTTC.

About this clone itself: One end of the junction does not line up with germline, which may come from a read error. The chain uses TRBV5-1 and TRBJ2-1; D is uncertain. CDR1 is SGHRS and CDR2 is YFSETQ in the germline V gene. This CDR3 spans 14 amino acids. CDR3 nucleotides: TGCGCCAGCAGCTTAGGTAGGCCCTACGATGAGCAGTTCTTC. This gives the protein CASSLGRPYDEQFF.

The V and J genes are TRBV27 and TRBJ1-5, with a tentative D call TRBD1 (5 bases). Germline V gives CDR1 MNHEY, CDR2 SMNVEV (reference sequence). The CDR3 has 16 residues. The V gene lost 1 base and the J gene lost 1 base, with 11 bases spanning the gap. This CDR3 is CASSLFGQGSNQPQHF. The CDR3 nucleotides are TGTGCCAGCAGTTTATTCGGGCAGGGAAGCAATCAGCCCCAGCATTTT.